The clone carrying this TCR beta chain has only a few counts. Its antigen remains unidentified. A read error may produce the germline difference seen at one junction end. Full-length variable regions came from constant-region reverse primers plus semi-nested Nested Universal Primer A PCR. TCRdb analysed the 5' RACE reads with MiXCR anew, one entry per CDR3 protein. Of roughly 69,000 distinct CDR3 sequences listed, roughly 23% are singletons. Study-wide results and caveats: Tumor memory CD4+ T cell TCR gene usage was found to cluster with blood and lymph node memory CD4+ cells and with lymph node naive CD4+ cells. The larger-cohort validation was restricted to a single TCR beta V-J rearrangement rather than whole repertoires.

Germline assignment: CDR1 SGHRS and CDR2 YFSETQ. The CDR3 is made up of 12 amino acids. The receptor's source is a female donor with breast cancer. The chain joins TRBV5-1 to TRBJ1-2, with unresolved D. The specimen was memory CD4+ T cells sorted from a lymph node. As for subset: memory CD4+ T cells, CD4+CD45RO+CD25-. The CDR3 protein is CASSLEGHGYTF. The CDR3 coding sequence is TGTGCCAGCAGCTTGGAAGGGCATGGCTACACCTTC.